Listed here are 26 T cell receptor beta chains from one sample, sequenced in a study of blood T cell repertoires in COVID-19. TCRdb keeps only in-frame clones here, not all; method: immunoSEQ multiplex PCR. The table shows about 350,000 clones, with 86% occurring only once. Sequencing was performed on peripheral blood. The receptor set was obtained from a woman aged 60 to 75 with COVID-19, enrolled during active disease.

This chain links TRBV5-8 with TRBJ2-5, with 8 bases fitting TRBD2. The trim removed 1 base at V and 5 bases at J, leaving 1 base unmatched. CDR1 SGHTS and CDR2 YDEGEE come from the germline V gene. The CDR3 extends over 13 amino acids. The CDR3 loop is CASSLRGGETQYF. CDR3 DNA: TGTGCCAGCAGCTTGCGGGGGGGGGAGACCCAGTACTTC.

The genes are TRBV4-1 and TRBJ1-4; D is perhaps TRBD1 (5 bases). The CDR3 is made up of 13 amino acids. Germline V gene sequence: CDR1 MGHRA, CDR2 YSYEKL. Trimming took 6 bases from V and 5 from J, leaving 10 bases between them. The CDR3 loop is CASSGRVNEKLFF. CDR3 in DNA: TGCGCCAGCAGTGGCAGGGTCAATGAAAAACTGTTTTTT.

The chain combines TRBV11-2 with TRBJ1-5; 7 positions match TRBD1. Germline trimming cut 1 base from V and 7 bases from J; bases unmatched to any gene: 10. CDR1 is SGHAT and CDR2 is FQNNGV in the germline V gene. There are 16 residues in the CDR3. Here the CDR3 reads CASSLGYGQAAQPQHF. The CDR3 coding sequence is TGTGCCAGCAGCTTAGGGTATGGACAGGCAGCGCAGCCCCAGCATTTT.

The rearrangement links TRBV6-5 to TRBJ2-5, with 12 bases aligning to TRBD1. Germline trimming cut 6 bases from V and 3 bases from J; bases unmatched to any gene: 2. Germline V gene lookup returns CDR1 MNHEY and CDR2 SVGAGI. The CDR3 consists of 14 residues. CDR3 DNA: TGTGCCAGCAGCGGGACAGGGGGCGAAGAGACCCAGTACTTC. This gives the protein CASSGTGGEETQYF.

The CDR3 loop reads CASKSGETQYF. CDR3 DNA: TGTGCCAGCAAGTCCGGAGAGACCCAGTACTTC. The chain recombines TRBV2 with TRBJ2-5; no clear D. This CDR3 has 11 residues. Trimming took 7 bases from V and 4 from J, leaving 7 bases between them. Germline CDR1 SNHLY, CDR2 FYNNEI.

This rearrangement joins TRBV5-1 to TRBJ1-1, with TRBD1 identical over 7 bases. Germline-derived CDR1 and CDR2 are SGHRS and YFSETQ. J gave up 6 bases and V 4 bases, and 12 bases lay outside the gene matches. This CDR3 region has 15 residues. DNA for the CDR3: TGCGCCAGCAGCCCGAGACAGGGTATCGGGGCTGAAGCTTTCTTT. It specifies CASSPRQGIGAEAFF.

This clone occurred once. The CDR3 is CASMRAGALETQYF. The CDR3 DNA is TGTGCCAGCATGCGAGCGGGGGCCCTTGAGACCCAGTACTTC. V gene TRBV25-1 combines with J gene TRBJ2-5; 8 bases align to TRBD2. Germline CDR1 is MGHDK and CDR2 is SYGVNS. With V trimmed by 7 bases and J by 5 bases, 9 bases remained unmatched. The length of the CDR3 is 14 residues. Combining the CDR3 with reference TRBV25-1 and TRBJ2-5 gives the whole variable domain EADIYQTPRYLVIGTGKKITLECSQTMGHDKMYWYQQDPGMELHLIHYSYGVNSTEKGDLSSESTVSRIRTEHFPLTLESARPSHTSQYLCASMRAGALETQYFGPGTRLLVL.

This clone is a singleton in its sample. The chain employs TRBV20-1 and TRBJ2-7; 8 bases match TRBD1. Trimming took 3 bases from V and 6 from J; bases not matched to a gene: 10. The CDR3 extends over 14 amino acids. Germline CDR1 reads DFQATT; CDR2 reads SNEGSKA (reference sequence). CDR3 sequence: CSASETGVVREQYF. Written as DNA, the CDR3 is TGCAGTGCTAGTGAGACAGGGGTAGTCCGCGAGCAGTACTTC.

There are a few counts of this clone. The J gene is TRBJ2-1, the V gene TRBV5-4, with unresolved D. Looked up from germline, CDR1 is SGHNT and CDR2 is YYREEE (reference sequence). This CDR3 spans 12 amino acids. V was cut by 0 bases and J by 4 bases, with 2 bases left in between. This CDR3 is CASSLVYNEQFF. DNA for the CDR3: TGTGCCAGCAGCTTGGTATACAATGAGCAGTTCTTC.

The V gene is TRBV4-3, the J gene TRBJ2-2, with 11 bases identical to TRBD2. Germline V gene lookup returns CDR1 LGHNA and CDR2 YSLEER. V gave up 0 bases and J gave up 3 bases; unmatched junction bases: 9. This CDR3 comprises 19 residues. The CDR3 region has the DNA TGCGCCAGCAGCCAAGATCGGGCTAGCGGGGGGATCCACACCGGGGAGCTGTTTTTT. Translation gives CASSQDRASGGIHTGELFF.

On this clone itself: This sample includes further DNA sequences coding for the same CDR3. The chain carries TRBV11-2 and TRBJ1-5; unclear D gene. Germline assignment: CDR1 SGHAT and CDR2 FQNNGV. V was clipped by 1 base and J by 5 bases, with 6 bases between them. There are 13 residues in the CDR3. The CDR3 coding sequence is TGTGCCAGCAGCTTAGTTCAGGATCAGCCCCAGCATTTT. Encoded protein: CASSLVQDQPQHF.

The V gene is TRBV27, the J gene TRBJ1-2, with a tentative D call TRBD1 (6 bases). V dropped 6 bases and J dropped 1 base, with 18 bases sitting between them. Per the germline V gene, CDR1 is MNHEY and CDR2 is SMNVEV (reference sequence). This CDR3 has 16 residues. The CDR3 nucleotides are TGTGCCAGCAGCCATACGGGGACACCAAATAACTATGGCTACACCTTC. Translated: CASSHTGTPNNYGYTF.

This clone was detected only once. CDR3 region: CASSLVDSTYEQYF. CDR3 bases: TGTGCCAGCAGCTTAGTCGACAGCACCTACGAGCAGTACTTC. The gene calls are TRBV7-2 and TRBJ2-7; weak D call: TRBD1 (5 bases). Germline loops: CDR1 SGHTA, CDR2 FQGNSA. The germline V and J ends were trimmed by 1 base and 2 bases, with 9 bases remaining between them. CDR3 length: 14 residues.

This clone was picked up one time. The chain employs TRBV7-3 and TRBJ1-1, with D unresolved. V was clipped by 2 bases and J by 3 bases, with 7 bases between them. The germline CDR1 and CDR2 sequences are SGHTA and FQGTGA. The CDR3 is 13 residues long. CDR3 bases: TGTGCCAGCAGCTTAGGTCAGTACACTGAAGCTTTCTTT. The encoded protein is CASSLGQYTEAFF.

V and J are TRBV9 and TRBJ1-2, with 7 bases matching TRBD1. With 3 bases clipped from V and 0 bases from J, the junction kept 8 bases outside the gene matches. Germline V CDR1 and CDR2: SGDLS, YYNGEE. This CDR3 is built from 16 residues. The CDR3 DNA reads TGTGCCAGCAGCGACGGGACAGCGTGGGCTAACTATGGCTACACCTTC. Amino acid sequence: CASSDGTAWANYGYTF.

V is TRBV3-1 (or the pseudogene TRBV3-2) and J is TRBJ1-5, with a tentative D call TRBD1 (5 bases). The CDR3 is 15 residues long. Germline lookup yields CDR1 LGHDT and CDR2 YNNKEL (reference sequence). V was pared by 0 bases and J by 9 bases, with 15 bases between. CDR3 DNA: TGTGCCAGCAGCCAAGATGGCGGTAGGGGTTCGCCCCAGCATTTT. Its protein is CASSQDGGRGSPQHF.

This chain uses TRBV27 with TRBJ1-5; D remains unclear. The CDR3 is 14 amino acids. CDR1 is MNHEY and CDR2 is SMNVEV in the germline V gene (reference sequence). The germline V and J ends were trimmed by 6 bases and 3 bases, with 12 bases remaining between them. The CDR3 spells CASSPSGYNQPQHF. The CDR3 DNA is TGTGCCAGCAGCCCCTCGGGGTACAATCAGCCCCAGCATTTT.

The chain carries TRBV5-1 and TRBJ2-1; no clear D gene. Germline V gene sequence: CDR1 SGHRS, CDR2 YFSETQ. This CDR3 comprises 14 residues. Trimming stripped 2 bases from V and 10 bases from J, with 16 bases between. CDR3 sequence reads: CASSFAPILEEQFF. The DNA for the CDR3 is TGCGCCAGCAGCTTCGCCCCGATACTGGAGGAGCAGTTCTTC.

The J gene is TRBJ2-3, the V gene TRBV2; TRBD1 is a possible D gene (6 bases). Trimming pared 0 bases from V and 9 bases from J, leaving 10 bases between. The CDR3 loop spans 13 amino acids. Germline lookup yields CDR1 SNHLY and CDR2 FYNNEI. The CDR3 region has the DNA TGTGCCAGCAGTGAAGCGCAGGACAGCACGCAGTATTTT. This translates into CASSEAQDSTQYF. Combining the CDR3 with reference TRBV2 and TRBJ2-3 gives the whole variable domain EPEVTQTPSHQVTQMGQEVILRCVPISNHLYFYWYRQILGQKVEFLVSFYNNEISEKSEIFDDQFSVERPDGSNFTLKIRSTKLEDSAMYFCASSEAQDSTQYFGPGTRLTVL.

The chain employs TRBV5-1 and TRBJ1-1, with 7 bases matching TRBD1. This CDR3 has 17 residues. From germline, CDR1 is SGHRS and CDR2 YFSETQ. With V trimmed by 0 bases and J by 0 bases, 8 bases remained unmatched. The CDR3 here is CASSLGQGVDVNTEAFF. As DNA, the CDR3 is TGCGCCAGCAGCTTGGGGCAGGGGGTAGATGTGAACACTGAAGCTTTCTTT.

The chain is built from TRBV7-2 and TRBJ1-1; maybe TRBD1 (5 bases). The CDR3 loop spans 14 amino acids. V was shortened by 5 bases and J by 5 bases, with 15 bases between the two germline ends. CDR1 and CDR2 from the germline V gene are SGHTA and FQGNSA. For the CDR3, the DNA is TGTGCCAGCAGCCCCCGGTGGCGGGGGACTGAAGCTTTCTTT. Its translation is CASSPRWRGTEAFF.

The chain recombines TRBV12-5 with TRBJ1-2, with a possible D match to TRBD1 (5 bases). V was shortened by 0 bases and J by 9 bases, with 20 bases between the two germline ends. Germline CDR1 and CDR2: LGHNT and FRNRAP. The CDR3 has 16 residues. The CDR3 region is CASGLVPAQVVFRYTF. In nucleotides, the CDR3 is TGTGCTAGTGGTTTGGTCCCAGCACAGGTCGTGTTTCGCTACACCTTC.

The chain employs TRBV15 and TRBJ1-1, with D possibly TRBD1 on 6 matching bases. The CDR3 is 16 amino acids. Germline values: CDR1 LNHNV, CDR2 YYDKDF (reference sequence). V gave up 1 base and J gave up 5 bases, with 17 bases separating them. The CDR3: CATSRGGGQSRTEAFF. For the CDR3, the DNA is TGTGCCACCAGCAGAGGGGGGGGGCAGAGTAGGACTGAAGCTTTCTTT.

V gene TRBV7-2 combines with J gene TRBJ1-1; D unresolved. V was trimmed by 3 bases and J by 2 bases, leaving 19 bases between them. The germline gives CDR1 SGHTA, CDR2 FQGNSA. The CDR3 consists of 17 residues. CDR3 loop: CASSLLGPTTYNTEAFF. CDR3 coding DNA: TGTGCCAGCAGCTTGCTAGGCCCGACGACTTACAACACTGAAGCTTTCTTT.

This clone was seen a single time. The CDR3 region has the DNA TGTGCCAGCAGTTACTGGTCCTGGGGCCCTATTACCAAAAACATTCAGTACTTC. Its protein is CASSYWSWGPITKNIQYF. V is TRBV6-7 and J is TRBJ2-4, with D possibly being TRBD1 (5 bases). TRBV6-7 falls under the ORF class, with uncertain function. The CDR3 is 18 residues long. The ends were cut back, 1 base at V and 2 bases at J, with 18 bases in the middle.

The V gene is TRBV4-2, the J gene TRBJ2-2; 13 nucleotides align to TRBD2. This CDR3 spans 17 amino acids. Germline lookup yields CDR1 LGHNA and CDR2 YNFKEQ. V was clipped by 5 bases and J by 2 bases; unmatched bases: 5. CDR3 sequence reads: CASSYGLAGANTGELFF. The DNA of the CDR3 is TGTGCCAGCAGCTACGGACTAGCGGGGGCAAACACCGGGGAGCTGTTTTTT.